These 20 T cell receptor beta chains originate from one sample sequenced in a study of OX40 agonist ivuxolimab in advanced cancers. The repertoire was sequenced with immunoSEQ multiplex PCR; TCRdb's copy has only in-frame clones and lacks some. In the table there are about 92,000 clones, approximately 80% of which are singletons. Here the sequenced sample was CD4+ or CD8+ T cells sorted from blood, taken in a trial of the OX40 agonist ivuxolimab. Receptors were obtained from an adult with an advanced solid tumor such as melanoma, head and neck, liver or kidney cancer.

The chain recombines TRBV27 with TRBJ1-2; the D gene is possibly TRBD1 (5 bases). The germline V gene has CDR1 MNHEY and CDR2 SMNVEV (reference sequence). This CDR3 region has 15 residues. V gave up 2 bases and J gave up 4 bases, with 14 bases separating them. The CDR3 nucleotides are TGTGCCAGCAGTTTAGTGCAGGGTGGGGGCTATGGCTACACCTTC. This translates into CASSLVQGGGYGYTF.

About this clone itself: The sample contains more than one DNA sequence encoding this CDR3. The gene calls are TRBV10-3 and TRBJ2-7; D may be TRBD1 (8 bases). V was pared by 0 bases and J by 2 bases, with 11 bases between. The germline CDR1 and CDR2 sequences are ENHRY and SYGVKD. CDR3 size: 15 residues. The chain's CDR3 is CAISESTGGAYEQYF. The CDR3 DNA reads TGTGCCATCAGTGAGTCCACAGGGGGGGCCTACGAGCAGTACTTC.

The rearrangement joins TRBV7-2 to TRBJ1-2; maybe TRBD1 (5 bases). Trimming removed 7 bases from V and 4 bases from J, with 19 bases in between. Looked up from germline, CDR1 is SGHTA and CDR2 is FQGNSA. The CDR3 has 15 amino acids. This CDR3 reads CASNDMKGRTYGYTF. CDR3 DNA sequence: TGTGCCAGCAACGACATGAAGGGGCGTACCTATGGCTACACCTTC.

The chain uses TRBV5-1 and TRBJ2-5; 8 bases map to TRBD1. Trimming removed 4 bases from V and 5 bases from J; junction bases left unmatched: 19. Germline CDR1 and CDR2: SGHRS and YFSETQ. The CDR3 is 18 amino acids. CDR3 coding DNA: TGCGCCAGCAGCCCTGGCCCCCCAGGGGGCGGTATATCGGAGACCCAGTACTTC. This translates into CASSPGPPGGGISETQYF.

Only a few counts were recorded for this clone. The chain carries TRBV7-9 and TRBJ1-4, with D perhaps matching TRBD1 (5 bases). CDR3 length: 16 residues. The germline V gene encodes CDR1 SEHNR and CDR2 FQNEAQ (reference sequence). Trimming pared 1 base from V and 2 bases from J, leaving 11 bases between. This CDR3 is CASSLDGGRTNEKLFF. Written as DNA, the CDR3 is TGTGCCAGCAGCTTAGACGGGGGGAGGACTAATGAAAAACTGTTTTTT.

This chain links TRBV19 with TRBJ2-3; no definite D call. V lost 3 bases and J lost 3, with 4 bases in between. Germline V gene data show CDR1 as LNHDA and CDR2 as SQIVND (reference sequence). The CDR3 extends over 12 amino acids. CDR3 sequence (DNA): TGTGCCAGTAGTATGCAGACAGATACGCAGTATTTT. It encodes CASSMQTDTQYF.

CDR3 bases: TGCAGCGCCAGGGACAGGGGGGATTGGAACACTGAAGCTTTCTTT. Encoded protein: CSARDRGDWNTEAFF. The chain employs TRBV29-1 and TRBJ1-1; 11 bases agree with TRBD1. The CDR3 sequence is 15 residues long. V lost 7 bases to trimming and J lost 1 base; unmatched junction nucleotides: 8. Germline CDR1 SQVTM, CDR2 ANQGSEA.

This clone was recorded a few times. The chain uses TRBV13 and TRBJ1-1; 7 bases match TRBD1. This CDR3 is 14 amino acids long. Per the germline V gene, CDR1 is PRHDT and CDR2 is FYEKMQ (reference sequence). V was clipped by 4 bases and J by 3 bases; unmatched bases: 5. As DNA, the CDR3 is TGTGCCAGCAGCTGGCAGGGGGGGGACACTGAAGCTTTCTTT. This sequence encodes CASSWQGGDTEAFF.

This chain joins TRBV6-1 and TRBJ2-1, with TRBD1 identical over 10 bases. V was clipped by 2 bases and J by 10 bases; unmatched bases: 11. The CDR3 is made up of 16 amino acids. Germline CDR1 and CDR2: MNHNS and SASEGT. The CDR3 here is CASSEQDRGTVGEQFF. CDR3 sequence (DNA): TGTGCCAGCAGTGAACAGGACAGGGGGACCGTCGGGGAGCAGTTCTTC.

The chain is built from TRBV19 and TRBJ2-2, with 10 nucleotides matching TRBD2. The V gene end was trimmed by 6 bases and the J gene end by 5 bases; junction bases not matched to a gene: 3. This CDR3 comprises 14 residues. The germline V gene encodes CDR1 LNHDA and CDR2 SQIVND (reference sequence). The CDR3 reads CASRRAGGTGELFF. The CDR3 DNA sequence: TGTGCCAGTAGACGAGCGGGAGGGACCGGGGAGCTGTTTTTT.

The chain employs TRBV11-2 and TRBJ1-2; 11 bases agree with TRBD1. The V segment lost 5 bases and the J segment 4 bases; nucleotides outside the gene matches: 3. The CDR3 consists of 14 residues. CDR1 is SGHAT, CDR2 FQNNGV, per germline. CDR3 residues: CASSLGTGGYGYTF. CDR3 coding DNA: TGTGCCAGCAGCCTCGGGACAGGGGGCTATGGCTACACCTTC. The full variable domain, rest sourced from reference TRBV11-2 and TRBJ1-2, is EAGVAQSPRYKIIEKRQSVAFWCNPISGHATLYWYQQILGQGPKLLIQFQNNGVVDDSQLPKDRFSAERLKGVDSTLKIQPAKLEDSAVYLCASSLGTGGYGYTFGSGTRLTVV.

This CDR3 is CASSGPSGVWEQYF. The DNA of the CDR3 is TGTGCCAGTAGCGGCCCGTCCGGGGTTTGGGAGCAGTACTTC. The J gene is TRBJ2-7, the V gene TRBV19; a weak D match, TRBD2 (5 bases). There are 14 residues in the CDR3. Germline values: CDR1 LNHDA, CDR2 SQIVND (reference sequence). V was trimmed by 6 bases and J by 7 bases, leaving 19 bases between them.

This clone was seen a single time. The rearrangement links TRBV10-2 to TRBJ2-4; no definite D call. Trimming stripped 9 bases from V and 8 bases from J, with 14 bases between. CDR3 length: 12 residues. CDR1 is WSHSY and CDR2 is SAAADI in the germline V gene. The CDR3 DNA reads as TGCGCCAGTGGAGTCCAAATGGACATTCAGTACTTC. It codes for CASGVQMDIQYF.

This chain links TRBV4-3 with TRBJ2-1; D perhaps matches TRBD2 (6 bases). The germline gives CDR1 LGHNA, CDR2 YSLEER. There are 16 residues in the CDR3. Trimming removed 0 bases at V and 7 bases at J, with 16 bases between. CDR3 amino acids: CASSQDRGLPGNEQFF. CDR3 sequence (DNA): TGCGCCAGCAGCCAAGATAGGGGACTTCCGGGAAATGAGCAGTTCTTC.

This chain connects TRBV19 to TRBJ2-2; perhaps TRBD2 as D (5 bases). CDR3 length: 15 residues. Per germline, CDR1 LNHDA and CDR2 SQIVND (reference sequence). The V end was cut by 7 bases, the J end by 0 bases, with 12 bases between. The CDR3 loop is CASTSRGANTGELFF. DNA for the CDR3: TGTGCCAGTACATCTCGGGGAGCGAACACCGGGGAGCTGTTTTTT.

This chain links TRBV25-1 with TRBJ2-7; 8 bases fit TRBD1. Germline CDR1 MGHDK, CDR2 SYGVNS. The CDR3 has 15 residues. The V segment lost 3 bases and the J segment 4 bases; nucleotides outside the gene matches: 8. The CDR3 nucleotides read TGTGCCAGCAGTGAGGGAAGGGACAGGACGTACGAGCAGTACTTC. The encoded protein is CASSEGRDRTYEQYF.

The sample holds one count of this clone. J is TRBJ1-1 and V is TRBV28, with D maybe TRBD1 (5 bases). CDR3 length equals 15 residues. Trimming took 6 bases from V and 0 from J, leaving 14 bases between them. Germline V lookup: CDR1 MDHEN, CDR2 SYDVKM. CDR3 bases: TGTGCCAGCAGCTCTAGGCGGGGGATGAACACTGAAGCTTTCTTT. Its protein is CASSSRRGMNTEAFF.

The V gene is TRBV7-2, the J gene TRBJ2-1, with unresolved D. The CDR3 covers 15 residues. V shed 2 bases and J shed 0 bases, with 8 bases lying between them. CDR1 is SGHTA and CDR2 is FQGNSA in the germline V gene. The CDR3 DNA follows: TGTGCCAGCAGCTTAAAAGTTAGCTCCTACAATGAGCAGTTCTTC. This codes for CASSLKVSSYNEQFF.

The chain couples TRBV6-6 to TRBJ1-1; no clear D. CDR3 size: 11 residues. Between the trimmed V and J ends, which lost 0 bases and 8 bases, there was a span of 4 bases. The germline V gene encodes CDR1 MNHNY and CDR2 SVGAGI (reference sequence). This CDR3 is CASSYSVEAFF. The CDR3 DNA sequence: TGTGCCAGCAGTTACTCCGTCGAAGCTTTCTTT.

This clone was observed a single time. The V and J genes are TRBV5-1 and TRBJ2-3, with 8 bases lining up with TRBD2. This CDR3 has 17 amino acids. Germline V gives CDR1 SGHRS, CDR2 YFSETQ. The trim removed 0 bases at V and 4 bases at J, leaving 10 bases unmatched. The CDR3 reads CASSLGYSEREPDTQYF. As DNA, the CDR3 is TGCGCCAGCAGCTTGGGTTACTCTGAGCGGGAGCCAGATACGCAGTATTTT.